The clone carrying this T cell receptor delta chain was observed at least ten times. Antigen: not known. The mismatch at residue 19 between this DNA's translation and the TCRdb protein of a much larger clone likely reflects a read error; the protein shown is translated from the DNA. The CDR3 loop spans 20 amino acids. Germline V gene data show CDR1 as GEAIGNYY and CDR2 as EKD. This specimen comes from a study of γδ T cells in repeated Plasmodium falciparum infection. In the study overall: Donors were malaria-exposed Malian children or age- and gender-matched Australian children. Malian gammadelta TCRs were studied during no-transmission periods and across acute malaria episodes. Overall study findings and caveats: In Vdelta2-negative, largely Vdelta1+, gammadelta repertoires, repeated controlled infections appeared to drive clonal selection waves.

Vgamma9/Vdelta2+ and Vdelta2-negative gammadelta T cells were flow-sorted from PBMC for bulk sequencing. TCRdb re-called the multiplex PCR reads using CATT. The sample consists of some 100,000 delta-chain clones, about 1.5% of them appearing once. The sequenced material came from gamma-delta T cells from blood. This sequence was found in a pool of human donors (malaria-infected and uninfected, not separated). The V gene is TRDV2, the J gene TRDJ1; 9 bases agree with TRDD3. The CDR3 DNA is TGTGCCTGTGACAGACTGCTGGGGGATTCGCTAGACCGACACACCGATAAACTCACCTTT. The encoded protein is CACDRLLGDSLDRHTDKLTF.